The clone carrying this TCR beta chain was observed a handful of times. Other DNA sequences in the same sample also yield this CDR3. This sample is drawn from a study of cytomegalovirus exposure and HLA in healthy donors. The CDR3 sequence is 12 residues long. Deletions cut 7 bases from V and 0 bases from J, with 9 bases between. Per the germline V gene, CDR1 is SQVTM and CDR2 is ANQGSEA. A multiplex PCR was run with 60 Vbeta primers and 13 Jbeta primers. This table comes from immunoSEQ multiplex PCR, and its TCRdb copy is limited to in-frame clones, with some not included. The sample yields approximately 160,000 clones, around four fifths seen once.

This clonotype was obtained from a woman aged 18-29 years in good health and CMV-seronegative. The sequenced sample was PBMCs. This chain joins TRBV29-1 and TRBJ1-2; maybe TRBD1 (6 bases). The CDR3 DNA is TGCAGCGGTGGACAGACTAACTATGGCTACACCTTC. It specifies CSGGQTNYGYTF. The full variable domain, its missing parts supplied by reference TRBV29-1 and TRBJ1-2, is SAVISQKPSRDICQRGTSLTIQCQVDSQVTMMFWYRQQPGQSLTLIATANQGSEATYESGFVIDKFPISRPNLTFSTLTVSNMSPEDSSIYLCSGGQTNYGYTFGSGTRLTVV.